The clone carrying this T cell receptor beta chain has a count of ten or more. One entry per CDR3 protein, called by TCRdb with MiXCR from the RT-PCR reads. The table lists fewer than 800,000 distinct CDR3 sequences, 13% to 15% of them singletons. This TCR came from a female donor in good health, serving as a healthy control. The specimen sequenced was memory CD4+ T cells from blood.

The CDR3 protein is CSVTRTSGGQETQYF. CDR3 coding DNA: TGCAGCGTTACGCGGACTAGCGGGGGGCAAGAGACCCAGTACTTC. The V call is TRBV29-1, the J call TRBJ2-5; TRBD2 matches 14 bases. Trimming removed 5 bases from V and 2 bases from J; junction bases left unmatched: 4. CDR1 is SQVTM and CDR2 is ANQGSEA in the germline V gene. The length of the CDR3 is 15 residues.